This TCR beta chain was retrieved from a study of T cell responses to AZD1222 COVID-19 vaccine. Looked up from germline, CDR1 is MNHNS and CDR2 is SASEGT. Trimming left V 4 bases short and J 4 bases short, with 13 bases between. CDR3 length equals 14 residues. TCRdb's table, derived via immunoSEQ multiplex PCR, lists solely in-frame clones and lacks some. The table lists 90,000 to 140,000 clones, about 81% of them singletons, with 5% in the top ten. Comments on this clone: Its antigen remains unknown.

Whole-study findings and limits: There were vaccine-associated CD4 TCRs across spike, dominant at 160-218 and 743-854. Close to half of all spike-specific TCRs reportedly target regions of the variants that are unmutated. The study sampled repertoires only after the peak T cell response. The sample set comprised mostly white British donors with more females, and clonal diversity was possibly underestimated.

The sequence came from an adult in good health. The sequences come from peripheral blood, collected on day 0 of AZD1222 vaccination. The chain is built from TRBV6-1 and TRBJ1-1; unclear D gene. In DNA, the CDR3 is TGTGCCAGCAGTGGAGCATGGGAGGGCACTGAAGCTTTCTTT. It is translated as CASSGAWEGTEAFF.